This is a list of T cell receptor beta chains from one sample in a study of T-cell memory formation after mild COVID-19. TCRdb itself ran the 5' RACE reads through MiXCR, one entry per CDR3 protein. The table includes some 88,000 distinct CDR3 sequences, about 23% detected once. Sample: PBMCs or a T cell subset sorted from them (not recorded which). The receptors originated from a man younger than 35 who had mild COVID-19 (a few samples of this study predate the infection). Cell type and time point are not known. CDR3s include the opening cysteine and the closing phenylalanine or tryptophan. D genes are given only for firm matches. Size values are once, few and many counts, or a class for expanded clones, and some rows have none.

v_call	clone_size	j_call	d_call	cdr3_aa	cdr3_nt
TRBV4-3	NA	TRBJ2-1	NA	CASSQTSGEQFF	TGCGCCAGCAGCCAAACCTCCGGTGAGCAGTTCTTC
TRBV7-9	few	TRBJ2-5	NA	CASSQRTVQETQYF	TGTGCCAGCAGCCAGAGGACAGTACAGGAGACCCAGTACTTC
TRBV12-3/TRBV12-4	NA	TRBJ1-5	TRBD1	CASRRQGRGVNQPQHF	TGTGCCAGCAGACGACAGGGGCGCGGGGTTAATCAGCCCCAGCATTTT
TRBV11-2	NA	TRBJ2-2	NA	CASSPDKGGSRKLFF	TGTGCCAGCAGCCCTGACAAGGGGGGCTCTAGGAAGCTGTTTTTT
TRBV10-3	NA	TRBJ2-1	NA	CATEAADSYNEQFF	TGTGCCACTGAAGCGGCCGACTCCTACAATGAGCAGTTCTTC
TRBV30	NA	TRBJ2-3	TRBD1	CAWRRQGVMMGTQYF	TGTGCCTGGAGGAGGCAGGGGGTGATGATGGGTACGCAGTATTTT
TRBV27	NA	TRBJ1-2	NA	CASSLGAGLAYGYTF	TGTGCCAGCAGTCTTGGGGCAGGGCTTGCCTATGGCTACACCTTC
TRBV27	NA	TRBJ1-1	TRBD1	CASKTQTGGTKAFF	TGTGCCAGCAAGACCCAGACAGGGGGCACGAAAGCTTTCTTT
TRBV29-1	few	TRBJ1-1	TRBD1	CSVEWTGFGEAFF	TGCAGCGTTGAGTGGACAGGGTTCGGTGAAGCTTTCTTT
TRBV4-1	NA	TRBJ1-1	NA	CASSQRNTEAFF	TGCGCCAGCAGCCAAAGGAACACTGAAGCTTTCTTT
TRBV7-9	NA	TRBJ1-1	TRBD1	CASSFGDRGFVEAFF	TGTGCCAGCAGCTTCGGGGACAGGGGGTTCGTGGAAGCTTTCTTT
TRBV7-9	few	TRBJ1-5	NA	CASSGWGGSNQPQHF	TGTGCCAGCAGCGGCTGGGGTGGGTCGAATCAGCCCCAGCATTTT
TRBV6-2/TRBV6-3	NA	TRBJ2-1	NA	CASKSSYNEQFF	TGTGCCAGCAAGAGCTCCTACAATGAGCAGTTCTTC
TRBV7-9	many	TRBJ2-5	NA	CASSQETQYF	TGTGCCAGCAGCCAAGAGACCCAGTACTTC
TRBV6-1	NA	TRBJ1-1	NA	CASRDRVLTEAFF	TGTGCCAGCAGGGACAGAGTCCTCACTGAAGCTTTCTTT
TRBV7-2	NA	TRBJ2-5	TRBD2	CASSSGLAGGETQYF	TGTGCCAGCAGCTCGGGACTAGCGGGGGGGGAGACCCAGTACTTC
TRBV5-1	NA	TRBJ1-1	NA	CASSLSTGPATEAFF	TGCGCCAGCAGCTTGTCAACCGGTCCGGCCACTGAAGCTTTCTTT